This T cell receptor (beta chain) was sequenced during a study of blood T cells in healthy people across ages. General study results and limits: Diversity figures derived from one million T cells were judged to underestimate the true value.

With a J-beta primer mix and a sample-barcoded 5' primer, a second PCR ran about 6 to 11 cycles. TCRdb fed the 5' RACE reads into MiXCR, producing one record per CDR3 protein. Among roughly 1.6 million distinct CDR3 sequences listed, roughly 30% were seen once. The table lists this clonotype with a few counts. What it recognizes is unknown. V lost 1 base and J 5 bases, leaving 14 bases between the germline ends. The CDR3 runs to 15 residues. CDR1 is SGHAT, CDR2 FQNNGV, per germline. This chain uses TRBV11-2 with TRBJ2-5; D remains unclear. The sample taken for sequencing was blood. The clonotype comes from a woman younger than 45 in good health. CDR3 region: CASSLAWLAPETQYF. The CDR3 nucleotides read TGTGCCAGCAGCTTAGCATGGCTGGCGCCGGAGACCCAGTACTTC.